This T cell receptor beta chain is drawn from a study of cytomegalovirus exposure and HLA in healthy donors. Study information: Inside one of the first data releases sat about 85 million unique TCRs taken from HLA-typed donors. Points from the study as a whole: As a later analysis revealed, most CMV-associated TCR beta chains appeared HLA-restricted.

This clone was detected a few times. The antigen is not known. Other DNA sequences in this sample translate to the same CDR3. Researchers ran the PCR with 60 Vbeta and 13 Jbeta primers. The data were produced by immunoSEQ multiplex PCR, yet TCRdb's version contains in-frame clones alone and is incomplete. The data show some 190,000 clones, with roughly 85% seen just once and 1% held by the top ten. The CDR3 spans 12 residues. Germline CDR1 and CDR2: LNHNV and YYDKDF (reference sequence). Trimming stripped 1 base from V and 5 bases from J, with 3 bases between. Whereas donors were nominally healthy upon sampling, unrecorded immune exposures were probable.

The TCR sequence derives from a boy between 2 and 10 years old in good health and CMV-seronegative. The chain uses TRBV15 and TRBJ1-5, with D unclear. Input material: PBMCs. This CDR3 is CATSRADQPQHF. The CDR3 bases are TGTGCCACCAGCAGAGCCGATCAGCCCCAGCATTTT.